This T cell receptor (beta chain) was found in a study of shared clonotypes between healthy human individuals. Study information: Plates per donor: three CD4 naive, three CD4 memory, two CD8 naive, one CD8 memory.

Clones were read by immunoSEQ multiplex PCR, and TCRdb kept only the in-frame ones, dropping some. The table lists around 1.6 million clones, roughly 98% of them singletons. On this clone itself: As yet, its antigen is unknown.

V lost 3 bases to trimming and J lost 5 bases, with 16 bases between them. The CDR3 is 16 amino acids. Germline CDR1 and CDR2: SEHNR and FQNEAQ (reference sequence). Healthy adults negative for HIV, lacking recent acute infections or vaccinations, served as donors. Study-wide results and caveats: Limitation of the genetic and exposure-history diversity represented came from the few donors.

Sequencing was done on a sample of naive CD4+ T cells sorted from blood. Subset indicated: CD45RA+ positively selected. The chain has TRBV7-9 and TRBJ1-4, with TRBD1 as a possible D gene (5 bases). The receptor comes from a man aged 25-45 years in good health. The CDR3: CASSLGLTEANEKLFF. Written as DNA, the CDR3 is TGTGCCAGCAGCTTGGGGCTCACGGAGGCAAATGAAAAACTGTTTTTT.